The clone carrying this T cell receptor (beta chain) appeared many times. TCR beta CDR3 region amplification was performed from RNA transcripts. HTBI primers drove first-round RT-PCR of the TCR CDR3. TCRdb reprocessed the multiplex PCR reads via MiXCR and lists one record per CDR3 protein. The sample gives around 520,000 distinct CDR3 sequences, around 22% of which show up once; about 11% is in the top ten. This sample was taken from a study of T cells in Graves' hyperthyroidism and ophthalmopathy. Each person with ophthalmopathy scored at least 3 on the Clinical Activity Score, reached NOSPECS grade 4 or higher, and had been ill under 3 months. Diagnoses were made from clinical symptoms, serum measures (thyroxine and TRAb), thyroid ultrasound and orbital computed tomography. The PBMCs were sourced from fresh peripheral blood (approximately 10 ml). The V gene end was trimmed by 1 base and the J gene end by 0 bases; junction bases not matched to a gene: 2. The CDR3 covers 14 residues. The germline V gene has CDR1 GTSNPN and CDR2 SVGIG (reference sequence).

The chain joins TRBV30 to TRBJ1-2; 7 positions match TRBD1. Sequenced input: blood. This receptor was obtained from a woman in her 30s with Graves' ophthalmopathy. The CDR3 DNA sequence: TGTGCCTGGAGTGACGGGACAGCTAACTATGGCTACACCTTC. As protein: CAWSDGTANYGYTF.